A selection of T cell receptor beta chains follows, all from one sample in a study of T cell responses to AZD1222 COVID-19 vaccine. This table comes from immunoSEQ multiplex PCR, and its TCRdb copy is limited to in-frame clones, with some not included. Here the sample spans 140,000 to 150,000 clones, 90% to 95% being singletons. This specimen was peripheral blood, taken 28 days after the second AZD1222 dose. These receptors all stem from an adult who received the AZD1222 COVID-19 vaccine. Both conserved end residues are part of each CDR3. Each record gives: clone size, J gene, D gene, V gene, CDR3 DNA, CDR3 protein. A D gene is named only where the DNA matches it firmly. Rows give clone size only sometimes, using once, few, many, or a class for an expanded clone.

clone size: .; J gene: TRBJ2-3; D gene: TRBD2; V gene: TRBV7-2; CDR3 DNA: TGTGCCAGCAGCCCGAGGACTAGCGGGGGCACAGATACGCAGTATTTT; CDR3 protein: CASSPRTSGGTDTQYF
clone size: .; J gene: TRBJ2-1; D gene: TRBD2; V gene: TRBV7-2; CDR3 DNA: TGTGCCAGCAGCTTAGTAACGGGGGGGCCGCCCAATGAGCAGTTCTTC; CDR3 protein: CASSLVTGGPPNEQFF
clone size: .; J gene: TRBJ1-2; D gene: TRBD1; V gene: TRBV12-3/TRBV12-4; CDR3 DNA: TGTGCCAGCAGAATCGGGACAGGGGACTTTTCCTTC; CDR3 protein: CASRIGTGDFSF
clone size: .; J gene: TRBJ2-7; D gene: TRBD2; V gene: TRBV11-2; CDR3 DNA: TGTGCCAGCAGCTCCCATAGCGGGAAGTCCTACGAGCAGTACTTC; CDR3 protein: CASSSHSGKSYEQYF
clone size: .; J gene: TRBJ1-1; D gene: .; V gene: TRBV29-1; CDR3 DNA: TGCAGCGTTTTAGAGGTTGGGACTGAAGCTTTCTTT; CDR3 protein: CSVLEVGTEAFF
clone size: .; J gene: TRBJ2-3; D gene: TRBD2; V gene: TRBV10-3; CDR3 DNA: TGTGCCATCAGTGAGGGTCCGGCTAGCGGGAGATCAGATACGCAGTATTTT; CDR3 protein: CAISEGPASGRSDTQYF
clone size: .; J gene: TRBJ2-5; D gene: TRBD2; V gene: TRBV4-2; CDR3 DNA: TGTGCCAGCAGCCAAGTCCCTAGCGGGGGTGGCCAAGAGACCCAGTACTTC; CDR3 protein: CASSQVPSGGGQETQYF
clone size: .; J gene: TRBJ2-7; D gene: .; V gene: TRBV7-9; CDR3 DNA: TGTGCCAGCAGCTTATCCCACGGATCCTACGAGCAGTACTTC; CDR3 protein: CASSLSHGSYEQYF
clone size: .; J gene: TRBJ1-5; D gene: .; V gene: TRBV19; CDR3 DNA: TGTGCCGGCTCCGGGACGGCGGGCAATCAGCCCCAGCATTTT; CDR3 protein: CAGSGTAGNQPQHF
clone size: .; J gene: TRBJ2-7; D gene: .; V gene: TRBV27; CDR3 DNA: TGTGCCAGCAGTCCGGGTGGATACGAGCAGTACTTC; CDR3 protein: CASSPGGYEQYF
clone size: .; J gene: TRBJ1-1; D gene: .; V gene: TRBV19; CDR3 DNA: TGTGCCAGTAGTCCTGGACACCGCGGGACTGAAGCTTTCTTT; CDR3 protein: CASSPGHRGTEAFF
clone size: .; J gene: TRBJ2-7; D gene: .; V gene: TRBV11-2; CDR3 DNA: TGTGCCAGCAGCTTAGATATCCCCTACGAGCAGTACTTC; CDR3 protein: CASSLDIPYEQYF
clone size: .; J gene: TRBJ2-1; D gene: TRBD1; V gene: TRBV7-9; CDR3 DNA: TGTGCCAGCAGCGAACGACACGGGACAGGGGATGAGAATGAGCAGTTCTTC; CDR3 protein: CASSERHGTGDENEQFF
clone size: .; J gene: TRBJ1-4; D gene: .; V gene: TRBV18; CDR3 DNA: TGTGCCAGCTCCCCGCCTGCAACTAATGAAAAACTGTTTTTT; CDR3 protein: CASSPPATNEKLFF
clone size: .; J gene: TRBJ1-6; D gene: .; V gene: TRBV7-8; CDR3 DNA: TGTGCCAGCAGCTTAGCAACGGGGGCGAATTCACCCCTCCACTTT; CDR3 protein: CASSLATGANSPLHF
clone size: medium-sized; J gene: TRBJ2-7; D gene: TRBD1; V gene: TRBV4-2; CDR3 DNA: TGTGCCAGCAGCCAAGGGACAGGTTCCAGCTACGAGCAGTACTTC; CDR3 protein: CASSQGTGSSYEQYF
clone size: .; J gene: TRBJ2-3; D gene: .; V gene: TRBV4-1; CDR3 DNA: TGCGCCAGCAGCCGGAACGAGGGAGGGGGTAGCACAGATACGCAGTATTTT; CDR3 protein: CASSRNEGGGSTDTQYF
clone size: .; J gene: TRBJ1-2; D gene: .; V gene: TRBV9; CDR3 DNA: TGTGCCAGCAGCGACCCCCAGGGGAGAAGAGGGGACTATGGCTACACCTTC; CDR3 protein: CASSDPQGRRGDYGYTF
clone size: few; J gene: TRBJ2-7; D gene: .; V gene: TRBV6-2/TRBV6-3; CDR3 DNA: TGTGCCAGCAGTCACCGGGGGCGCCTGGGAGAGCAGTACTTC; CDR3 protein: CASSHRGRLGEQYF
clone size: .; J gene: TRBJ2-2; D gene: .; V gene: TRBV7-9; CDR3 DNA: TGTGCCAGCAGCCCCCGTGAGGCGCCGAACACCGGGGAGCTGTTTTTT; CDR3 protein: CASSPREAPNTGELFF
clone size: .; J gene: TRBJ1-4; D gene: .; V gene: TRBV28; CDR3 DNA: TGTGCCAGCAGTTTACCCGGGGGTGGAGAAAAACTGTTTTTT; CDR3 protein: CASSLPGGGEKLFF
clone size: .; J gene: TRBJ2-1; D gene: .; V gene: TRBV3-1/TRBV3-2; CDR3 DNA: TGTGCCAGCAGCTCAAGCTCCCCCGGGCCGAGCTCCTACAATGAGCAGTTCTTC; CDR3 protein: CASSSSSPGPSSYNEQFF
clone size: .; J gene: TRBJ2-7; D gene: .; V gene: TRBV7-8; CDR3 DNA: TGTGCCAGCAGCTTAGCCCCCTCCACGCGAGAGCAGTACTTC; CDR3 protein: CASSLAPSTREQYF
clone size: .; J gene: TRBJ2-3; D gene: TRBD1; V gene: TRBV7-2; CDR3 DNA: TGTGCCAGCAGCTTTACAGGGGGAGAAGATACGCAGTATTTT; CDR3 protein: CASSFTGGEDTQYF
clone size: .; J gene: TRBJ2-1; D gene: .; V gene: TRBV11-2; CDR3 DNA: TGTGCCAGCAGCTCTGTTCGCGGGCCGCACAATGAGCAGTTCTTC; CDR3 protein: CASSSVRGPHNEQFF
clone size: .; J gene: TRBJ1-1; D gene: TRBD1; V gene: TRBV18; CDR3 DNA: TGTGCCAGCTCACCGCCGGGACAGAAGAACACTGAAGCTTTCTTT; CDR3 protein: CASSPPGQKNTEAFF
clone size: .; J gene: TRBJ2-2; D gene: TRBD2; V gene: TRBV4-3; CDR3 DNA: TGCGCCAGCAGCCAAGATAGACTAGCGGGGGCCGAGGGCGGGGAGCTGTTTTTT; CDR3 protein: CASSQDRLAGAEGGELFF
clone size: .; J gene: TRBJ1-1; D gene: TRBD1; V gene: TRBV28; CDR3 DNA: TGTGCCAGCAGCCGGGACAGGCCCTACACTGAAGCTTTCTTT; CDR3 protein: CASSRDRPYTEAFF
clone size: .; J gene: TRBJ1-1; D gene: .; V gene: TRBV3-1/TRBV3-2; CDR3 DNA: TGTGCCAGCAGCCAAGTAGTTAGCCCGAACACTGAAGCTTTCTTT; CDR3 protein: CASSQVVSPNTEAFF
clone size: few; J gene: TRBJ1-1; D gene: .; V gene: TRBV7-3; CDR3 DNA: TGTGCCAGCAGCTTAAGGGGCGAGGTAGCTTTCTTT; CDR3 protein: CASSLRGEVAFF
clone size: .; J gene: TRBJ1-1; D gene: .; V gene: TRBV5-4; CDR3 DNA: TGTGCCAGCAGCTTGGTCATACGTACTCTAAGGAACACTGAAGCTTTCTTT; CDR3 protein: CASSLVIRTLRNTEAFF
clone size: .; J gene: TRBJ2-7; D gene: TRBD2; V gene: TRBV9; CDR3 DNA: TGTGCCAGCAGCGCGGGGGGGACTAGCGCCTACGAGCAGTACTTC; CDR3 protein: CASSAGGTSAYEQYF
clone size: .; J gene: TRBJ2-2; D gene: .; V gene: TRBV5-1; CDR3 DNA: TGCGCCAGCAGCCTACAGGGTAACACCGGGGAGCTGTTTTTT; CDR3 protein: CASSLQGNTGELFF
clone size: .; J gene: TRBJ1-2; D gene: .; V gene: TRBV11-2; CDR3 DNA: TGTGCCAGCAGCTTAGCCCAGCTCGGGGTCACCTTC; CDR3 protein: CASSLAQLGVTF
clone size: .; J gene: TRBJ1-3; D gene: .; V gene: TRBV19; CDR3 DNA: TGTGCCAGTAGTATAACGATCTCTGGAAACACCATATATTTT; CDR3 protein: CASSITISGNTIYF
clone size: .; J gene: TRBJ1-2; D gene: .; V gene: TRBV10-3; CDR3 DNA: TGTGCCATCAGTGCATCATTACAACAGGGAAACTACACCTTC; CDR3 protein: CAISASLQQGNYTF
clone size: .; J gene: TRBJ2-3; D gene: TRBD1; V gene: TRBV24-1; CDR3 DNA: TGTGCCACCCAAGGGACAGGGTTCACAGATACGCAGTATTTT; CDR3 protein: CATQGTGFTDTQYF